Reported below is one T cell receptor beta chain. The sample originates from a study of blood T cell repertoires in COVID-19. Study overall: The cDNA or gDNA used as material had been derived from T cells, B-cell-depleted T cells, or PBMCs.

V was shortened by 4 bases and J by 10 bases, with 14 bases between the two germline ends. CDR1 is SGHTA and CDR2 is FQGNSA in the germline V gene. The CDR3 extends over 14 amino acids. Libraries were prepared by immunoSEQ multiplex PCR; TCRdb keeps only in-frame clonotypes and omits some of them. The sample includes some 220,000 clones, almost 85% of them seen just once. The material sequenced was peripheral blood. The chain is built from TRBV7-2 and TRBJ1-6; a possible D gene is TRBD1 (6 bases). The receptor's source is a man aged 50 to 60 with acute or convalescent COVID-19. Here the CDR3 reads CASSYRQVGSPLHF. In DNA, the CDR3 is TGTGCCAGCAGCTACAGACAGGTTGGATCACCCCTCCACTTT. Variable domain in full (rest from reference TRBV7-2 and TRBJ1-6): GAGVSQSPSNKVTEKGKDVELRCDPISGHTALYWYRQSLGQGLEFLIYFQGNSAPDKSGLPSDRFSAERTGGSVSTLTIQRTQQEDSAVYLCASSYRQVGSPLHFGNGTRLTVT.